A single TCR beta chain is shown here with its context. This receptor's antigen is unknown. For sequencing, an Illumina HiSeq 2000 was employed. TCR beta cDNA libraries were made by 5'RACE template switching that added a universal primer site and unique molecular identifiers. Synthesis of cDNA was primed from the TCR beta constant segment and was followed by two consecutive PCR amplification steps. The study's processing was this. MIGEC handled demultiplexing of the reads and grouping by UMI, while MiTCR was used to assemble and quantify clonotypes. To remove erroneous sequences, TCR cDNA sequences were retained only when supported by two or more reads. The tcR package was used for downstream repertoire analysis, with clonotypes matched between fractions based on CDR3 nucleotide sequence plus V segment. VDJmatch was used to annotate antigen specificity against VDJdb, with one amino acid substitution in CDR3 permitted. TCRdb reprocessed the sequencing reads and holds a single record per CDR3 protein sequence, with no DNA. TCRdb, not the authors, supplied the V and J calls. This sample's table contains 400,000 or so distinct CDR3 sequences. Roughly 10% of the sample rests with the top ten.

HCMV-specific IgG was detected in serum with a commercial ELISA kit to determine HCMV serostatus. Ficoll density gradient centrifugation was used to isolate peripheral blood mononuclear cells from blood. The data derive from a study of T cells expressing NK-cell markers (dated by TCRdb to the early 2020s). About the full investigation: TCR beta-chain repertoires were profiled in sorted CD3+CD56+NKG2C+, CD3+CD56+NKG2C- and CD3+CD56-NKG2C+ T-cell subsets from several donors. Seven of the eight sequenced donors were HCMV-seropositive and one was HCMV-seronegative. The study sequenced eight donors, all healthy volunteers chosen at random: three men and five women. Libraries were sequenced as 2 x 150 bp reads on Illumina HiSeq 2000/2500, MiSeq or NextSeq. Results the study describes overall, beyond this receptor: Whether the expanded NKG2C-expressing T cell clones were specific for HCMV antigens was left unclear. In a handful of donors, the dominant CD3+CD56+NKG2C+ clonotypes were among the top 10 CD8+ clonotypes and accounted for roughly 1.0-7.0% of CD8+ T cells. Those dominant clonotypes were again the most abundant among CD3+CD56-NKG2C+ cells in several donors, at about 28.3-65%.

This TCR came from a woman between 50 and 59 years old in good health. Donor details come from another sample of the same person, matched by shared clones. The material sequenced was blood T cells: a sorted CD56 or NKG2C T cell subset, CD4+ or CD8+ T cells, or bulk PBMC T cells (not recorded which).

The CDR3 region: CASSLRGLSVNEQFF. The V and J segments used are TRBV27 and TRBJ2-1; TCRdb selects TRBD1, and the lack of DNA leaves this call unchecked. Measured from the cysteine to the phenylalanine, the CDR3 is 15 residues long. The coding DNA is unavailable. From a lookup of the germline V gene (reference sequence), CDR1 and CDR2 are MNHEY and SMNVEV.